What follows are 2 T cell receptor beta chains derived from one specimen sequenced in a study of T cells after yellow fever vaccination. In TCRdb, the 5' RACE reads were re-called with MiXCR into one record per CDR3 protein. This sample has approximately 300,000 distinct CDR3 sequences, with around 6.8% found just once. The starting material was PBMCs, obtained 35 to 50 days after the first yellow fever vaccination. All receptors come from a man between 18 and 29 years old who received the YFV17D yellow fever vaccine.

V is TRBV7-2 and J is TRBJ1-1; 12 bases are shared with TRBD1. Trimming took 3 bases from V and 11 from J; bases not matched to a gene: 7. The CDR3 runs 14 residues. Per germline, CDR1 SGHTA and CDR2 FQGNSA. CDR3 nucleotides: TGTGCCAGCAGCTTTATTGGGACAGGGGGCTCCGCTTTCTTT. Translated, it gives CASSFIGTGGSAFF.

The gene calls are TRBV12-3 or TRBV12-4 and TRBJ1-2, with D tentatively TRBD1 (6 bases). Trimming pared 2 bases from V and 6 bases from J, leaving 13 bases between. CDR3 length: 14 residues. CDR3 DNA: TGTGCCAGCAGTTTATTGGCAGGGGAAGATGGCTACACCTTC. This translates into CASSLLAGEDGYTF.